A single sample gave rise to the 3 T cell receptor beta chains below, sequenced in a study of glioma-infiltrating T cells (dated by TCRdb to 2016 to 2017). Instrument used: Illumina MiSeq. TCR alpha and beta CDR3 regions were amplified with the iRepertoire nested amplicon-rescue multiplex PCR (arm-PCR) platform from RNA. Clones were called with MiXCR by TCRdb after fastp trimmed the public reads at Q25, and only in-frame beta chains were retained. Rows matching on CDR3 protein sequence are summarized as one entry with the most common DNA and genes. Across this sample there are about 93,000 distinct CDR3 sequences, with around 42% seen only once. Approximately 38% of the sample lies in the top ten. The sequencing input was glioma tissue, nonneoplastic brain tissue, or PBMCs (not recorded which). The receptors were sampled from a human donor with low-grade glioma or glioblastoma, undergoing nonglioma brain surgery, or in good health (not recorded which).

About this clonotype: At one end the junction does not follow the germline gene, possibly because of a read error. This chain connects TRBV20-1 to TRBJ2-3, with 8 positions matching TRBD2. The CDR3 sequence is 18 residues long. Germline values: CDR1 DFQATT, CDR2 SNEGSKA (reference sequence). Here the CDR3 DNA reads TGCAGTGATAGAGGGACTAGTGGGGGGGCCACCTCCACAGATACGCAGTATTTT. Encoded protein: CSDRGTSGGATSTDTQYF.

This clonotype was recorded at least ten times. The chain links TRBV10-1 to TRBJ1-1; D not certain. The CDR3 is 19 residues long. The V end lost 6 bases, the J end lost 0 bases, and 26 bases lay between the germline ends. The germline V gene encodes CDR1 WNHNN and CDR2 SYGVQD (reference sequence). The CDR3 nucleotides read TGCGCCAGCAGGCCCCGGGAAACTCGACATCTACTCATGAACACTGAAGCTTTCTTT. Its protein product is CASRPRETRHLLMNTEAFF.

In the case of this clonotype: One end of the junction varies from germline; a read error may be responsible. The chain uses TRBV6-5 and TRBJ2-7; tentative D call: TRBD2 (5 bases). Looked up from germline, CDR1 is MNHEY and CDR2 is SVGAGI. The CDR3 is 12 residues long. The CDR3 loop is CSSISNIDYHYF. The CDR3 nucleotides are TGTTCCAGCATTTCCAATATCGACTATCATTACTTC.